The T cell receptor (beta chain) under discussion was sequenced for a study of T cell repertoires in cytomegalovirus infection. The CDR3 sequence is 9 residues long. In germline, CDR1 is MNHEY, CDR2 SVGEGT. About this clonotype: Sequence at one end of the junction differs from germline and may be a read error.

TCRdb re-called the reads through MiXCR, storing one row per CDR3 protein. The sample comprises about 260,000 distinct CDR3 sequences, roughly 13% of which are singletons, and about 8.7% rests with the top ten. The receptor's source is a human donor in good health (CMV status not recorded). Some clones in this sample may be carry-over from other donors' samples. The sample comprised PBMCs. This chain links TRBV6-2 or TRBV6-3 with TRBJ1-1, with D uncertain. The CDR3 sequence is CASSYPLIF. The DNA of the CDR3 is TGTGCCAGCAGTTACCCCCTCATCTTT.